Below are 5 T cell receptor beta chains sequenced from a single sample in a study of blood T cell repertoires in COVID-19. TCRdb's copy holds only in-frame clones and misses some; the assay was immunoSEQ multiplex PCR. Of over 50,000 clones detected, around 73% appear once; the ten largest clones hold about a fifth. Material for sequencing was peripheral blood. These receptors all stem from a man aged 80 or over with active or convalescent COVID-19.

The V and J genes are TRBV6-5 and TRBJ1-2, with 9 bases matching TRBD1. Germline V gives CDR1 MNHEY, CDR2 SVGAGI. V lost 10 bases and J lost 7; bases outside the gene matches: 4. The CDR3 contains 11 residues. DNA of the CDR3: TGTGCCACGGGACAGGGTCGTGGCTACACCTTC. Translated, it gives CATGQGRGYTF.

V usage is TRBV24-1 and J usage is TRBJ1-5; D is possibly TRBD1 (6 bases). The germline gives CDR1 KGHDR, CDR2 SFDVKD. The V end lost 4 bases, the J end lost 3 bases, and 12 bases lay between the germline ends. The length of the CDR3 is 15 residues. The CDR3 is CATSDRDRINQPQHF. In DNA, the CDR3 is TGTGCCACCAGTGACCGTGACAGGATCAATCAGCCCCAGCATTTT.

The CDR3 protein is CASSLGQGNQPQHF. CDR3 nucleotide sequence: TGTGCCAGCAGCTTGGGACAGGGCAATCAGCCCCAGCATTTT. The chain uses TRBV7-9 and TRBJ1-5, with 8 nucleotides matching TRBD1. Germline-derived CDR1 and CDR2 are SEHNR and FQNEAQ (reference sequence). CDR3 length equals 14 residues. V shed 3 bases, J shed 2 bases, and the junction held 0 bases outside the gene matches.

The chain is built from TRBV6-5 and TRBJ2-7; no clear D. CDR1 is MNHEY, CDR2 SVGAGI, per germline. The CDR3 consists of 13 residues. Trimming shortened V by 4 bases and J by 3 bases, and 10 bases separated the two germline ends. The CDR3 loop is CASSSPRYYEQYF. DNA for the CDR3: TGTGCCAGCAGTTCGCCCAGATACTACGAGCAGTACTTC.

The chain has TRBV3-1 (or the pseudogene TRBV3-2) and TRBJ1-5, with 7 bases that match TRBD1. CDR1 LGHDT and CDR2 YNNKEL come from the germline V gene (reference sequence). V shed 1 base and J 5 bases; nucleotides not matched to a gene: 8. This CDR3 is 16 amino acids long. CDR3 in amino acids: CASSQGGGYGDQPQHF. CDR3 nucleotide sequence: TGTGCCAGCAGCCAAGGAGGGGGCTATGGGGATCAGCCCCAGCATTTT.